This passage covers 31 T cell receptor beta chains from one sample sequenced in a study of CD8 T cells in ankylosing spondylitis. MiXCR, run by TCRdb on the 5' RACE reads, gives a single entry per CDR3 protein. In the table there are 30,000 to 45,000 distinct CDR3 sequences, 15% to 20% of which are singletons. Sequencing was done on a sample of blood. These receptor sequences come from a male donor with ankylosing spondylitis or in good health (not recorded which).

This chain joins TRBV5-1 and TRBJ2-1; maybe TRBD2 (6 bases). CDR3 size: 14 residues. Germline-derived CDR1 and CDR2 are SGHRS and YFSETQ. V was trimmed by 6 bases and J by 5 bases, leaving 15 bases between them. DNA for the CDR3: TGCGCCAGCAACCTAATGGGGGGTCACAATGAGCAGTTCTTC. Encoded protein: CASNLMGGHNEQFF.

The chain is built from TRBV15 and TRBJ2-1, with 13 bases that match TRBD2. This CDR3 is built from 16 residues. After removal of 5 bases from V and 4 bases from J, the junction contained 5 bases not matched to a gene. CDR1 is LNHNV, CDR2 YYDKDF, per germline (reference sequence). This chain's CDR3 is CATSRTSGRVYNEQFF. The CDR3 DNA reads as TGTGCCACCAGCCGGACTAGCGGGAGAGTTTACAATGAGCAGTTCTTC.

This clonotype was seen only a few times. The chain joins TRBV29-1 to TRBJ2-1; 12 bases match TRBD1. Looked up from germline, CDR1 is SQVTM and CDR2 is ANQGSEA. V gave up 3 bases and J gave up 9 bases; unmatched junction bases: 12. The CDR3 loop spans 16 amino acids. The CDR3 coding sequence is TGCAGCGTTGATTACCCGGGACAGGGGGCTACCGGTGAGCAGTTCTTC. Amino acids: CSVDYPGQGATGEQFF.

This clonotype has a count of ten or more. The chain recombines TRBV5-5 with TRBJ2-1; 7 nucleotides line up with TRBD2. Germline V lookup: CDR1 SGHKS, CDR2 YYEKEE (reference sequence). V shed 4 bases, J shed 6 bases, and the junction held 13 bases outside the gene matches. The CDR3 covers 16 residues. The CDR3 here is CASSGGTTSLPNEQFF. CDR3 in DNA: TGTGCCAGCAGCGGTGGGACTACATCTCTCCCCAATGAGCAGTTCTTC.

The rearrangement uses TRBV5-5 and TRBJ1-1, with no clear D. V was trimmed by 0 bases and J by 1 base, leaving 10 bases between them. The CDR3 contains 15 residues. Per the germline V gene, CDR1 is SGHKS and CDR2 is YYEKEE (reference sequence). The CDR3 reads CASSLDASPNTEAFF. The CDR3 DNA is TGTGCCAGCAGCTTGGATGCCAGCCCGAACACTGAAGCTTTCTTT.

The chain couples TRBV7-9 to TRBJ2-2, with 9 nucleotides matching TRBD1. This CDR3 is 17 amino acids long. The J segment lost 7 bases and the V segment lost 3 bases, leaving 12 bases of the junction unmatched. Looked up from germline, CDR1 is SEHNR and CDR2 is FQNEAQ (reference sequence). As DNA, the CDR3 is TGTGCCAGCAGCTTTCTCGGGACAGGGTATGATGGCGGGGAGCTGTTTTTT. Translation gives CASSFLGTGYDGGELFF.

The chain employs TRBV2 and TRBJ2-7, with D tentatively TRBD1 or TRBD2 (6 bases each). V was pared by 10 bases and J by 0 bases, with 13 bases between. CDR1 and CDR2 (germline): SNHLY, FYNNEI. The CDR3 is made up of 13 amino acids. The CDR3 DNA is TGTGCCACCCGAGGGGGGAGCTCCTACGAGCAGTACTTC. Its translation is CATRGGSSYEQYF.

J is TRBJ2-1 and V is TRBV9; D is unresolved. Between the trimmed V and J ends, which lost 0 bases and 4 bases, there was a span of 11 bases. The CDR3 sequence is 15 residues long. CDR1 is SGDLS and CDR2 is YYNGEE in the germline V gene. CDR3 nucleotides: TGTGCCAGCAGCGTAGGGCTAGATGCGTACAATGAGCAGTTCTTC. Translation gives CASSVGLDAYNEQFF.

This clonotype was detected only a few times. J is TRBJ1-1 and V is TRBV20-1; a weak D match, TRBD1 (5 bases). With 0 bases removed from V and 3 bases from J, the gap between germline ends came to 11 bases. This CDR3 has 14 residues. In germline, CDR1 is DFQATT, CDR2 SNEGSKA (reference sequence). The DNA for the CDR3 is TGCAGTGCTAGAGACGATTCGGGGCACACTGAAGCTTTCTTT. Translation gives CSARDDSGHTEAFF.

In its sample, this clonotype was seen a few times. The chain has TRBV5-1 and TRBJ2-1; D might be TRBD1 (7 bases). V gave up 4 bases and J gave up 6 bases, with 14 bases separating them. From germline, CDR1 is SGHRS and CDR2 YFSETQ. The CDR3 is made up of 14 amino acids. The CDR3 loop is CASSGGGVSNEQFF. CDR3 coding DNA: TGCGCCAGCAGCGGAGGGGGCGTGAGCAATGAGCAGTTCTTC.

This clonotype turned up a few times. The chain combines TRBV2 with TRBJ2-1; tentative D call: TRBD2 (7 bases). The germline gives CDR1 SNHLY, CDR2 FYNNEI. The CDR3 has 15 amino acids. Trimming shortened V by 1 base and J by 2 bases, and 9 bases separated the two germline ends. The CDR3 reads CASSEGRGPYNEQFF. The CDR3 bases are TGTGCCAGCAGTGAAGGGCGGGGGCCCTACAATGAGCAGTTCTTC.

This rearrangement joins TRBV29-1 to TRBJ1-4; the D is unclear. The CDR3 contains 13 residues. V lost 4 bases to trimming and J lost 3 bases, with 9 bases between them. Germline CDR1 reads SQVTM; CDR2 reads ANQGSEA. The CDR3 spells CSVGGRANEKLFF. The CDR3 coding sequence is TGCAGCGTTGGGGGAAGAGCTAATGAAAAACTGTTTTTT. Supplemented by reference TRBV29-1 and TRBJ1-4, the full variable domain reads SAVISQKPSRDICQRGTSLTIQCQVDSQVTMMFWYRQQPGQSLTLIATANQGSEATYESGFVIDKFPISRPNLTFSTLTVSNMSPEDSSIYLCSVGGRANEKLFFGSGTQLSVL.

This clonotype appeared a few times. The chain links TRBV29-1 to TRBJ2-1; 12 nucleotides line up with TRBD1. This CDR3 is built from 13 residues. The germline V gene has CDR1 SQVTM and CDR2 ANQGSEA. The ends lost 7 bases at V and 5 bases at J; junction bases unmatched: 3. The CDR3, as DNA: TGCAGCGCGGGACAGGGGGCGAACAATGAGCAGTTCTTC. Protein: CSAGQGANNEQFF.

This clonotype has a handful of counts. The chain recombines TRBV11-2 with TRBJ2-3, with D perhaps matching TRBD1 or TRBD2 (6 bases each). The CDR3 runs 16 residues. V lost 0 bases and J lost 4, with 14 bases in between. Germline-derived CDR1 and CDR2 are SGHAT and FQNNGV. Here the CDR3 DNA reads TGTGCCAGCAGCTTAGAAGGGGGGAAGGTCGCAGATACGCAGTATTTT. Its translation is CASSLEGGKVADTQYF.

The chain combines TRBV29-1 with TRBJ2-3; no firm D call. The CDR3 totals 16 residues. The germline CDR1 and CDR2 sequences are SQVTM and ANQGSEA. V was shortened by 6 bases and J by 0 bases, with 19 bases between the two germline ends. The CDR3 region is CSVSLAQLISTDTQYF. The CDR3 DNA is TGCAGCGTCTCGCTTGCCCAATTGATTAGCACAGATACGCAGTATTTT.

The chain recombines TRBV6-1 with TRBJ1-4; unclear D gene. CDR3 length equals 15 residues. V lost 7 bases and J 3 bases, leaving 15 bases between the germline ends. Germline CDR1 reads MNHNS; CDR2 reads SASEGT. CDR3 amino acids: CASTPGRISNEKLFF. CDR3 coding DNA: TGTGCCAGCACTCCAGGCAGGATTTCTAATGAAAAACTGTTTTTT.

This clonotype has a handful of counts. The chain uses TRBV19 and TRBJ2-1; tentatively, D is TRBD2 (5 bases). CDR1 and CDR2 (germline): LNHDA, SQIVND (reference sequence). This CDR3 is built from 14 residues. The V end lost 5 bases, the J end lost 0 bases, and 8 bases lay between the germline ends. The CDR3: CASSRRGSYNEQFF. In DNA, the CDR3 is TGTGCCAGTAGTCGTCGGGGCTCCTACAATGAGCAGTTCTTC.

J is TRBJ2-2 and V is TRBV5-1; D ambiguous. Germline CDR1 reads SGHRS; CDR2 reads YFSETQ. There are 12 residues in the CDR3. The V end lost 4 bases, the J end lost 7 bases, and 8 bases lay between the germline ends. CDR3 sequence (DNA): TGCGCCAGCAGCGCGCGAATCGGGGAGCTGTTTTTT. Its translation is CASSARIGELFF.

The chain has TRBV6-5 and TRBJ1-1; 9 nucleotides line up with TRBD1. The CDR3 sequence is 14 residues long. V gave up 6 bases and J gave up 3 bases; unmatched junction bases: 5. Per germline, CDR1 MNHEY and CDR2 SVGAGI. CDR3 sequence reads: CASRSGQGDTEAFF. DNA of the CDR3: TGTGCCAGCAGGTCGGGACAGGGCGACACTGAAGCTTTCTTT.

This clonotype was seen a few times. This chain joins TRBV7-2 and TRBJ2-3, with D possibly being TRBD2 (6 bases). Germline CDR1 SGHTA, CDR2 FQGNSA. The CDR3 is 14 residues long. Trimming removed 1 base from V and 2 bases from J, with 7 bases in between. Here the CDR3 reads CASSLVDYTDTQYF. The CDR3 DNA sequence: TGTGCCAGCAGCTTAGTGGACTACACAGATACGCAGTATTTT.

The V call is TRBV4-2, the J call TRBJ2-4; tentatively, D is TRBD2 (6 bases). V lost 1 base and J lost 4, with 14 bases in between. The CDR3 spans 16 residues. The germline V gene encodes CDR1 LGHNA and CDR2 YNFKEQ. CDR3 in amino acids: CASSQVLGLLKNIQYF. CDR3 sequence (DNA): TGTGCCAGCAGCCAAGTTCTGGGACTCCTAAAAAACATTCAGTACTTC.

Many counts were recorded for this clonotype. The chain combines TRBV4-3 with TRBJ2-2; D is ambiguous. Between the trimmed V and J ends, which lost 0 bases and 6 bases, there was a span of 8 bases. This CDR3 is built from 14 residues. Germline CDR1 LGHNA, CDR2 YSLEER. Written as DNA, the CDR3 is TGCGCCAGCAGCCAAGAAGGGCAGGCCGGGGAGCTGTTTTTT. This translates into CASSQEGQAGELFF.

A few counts support this clonotype. V gene TRBV7-2 combines with J gene TRBJ1-3; D not resolved. The CDR3 loop spans 13 amino acids. Germline-derived CDR1 and CDR2 are SGHTA and FQGNSA. Trimming shortened V by 5 bases and J by 4 bases, and 9 bases separated the two germline ends. CDR3 sequence (DNA): TGTGCCAGCAGCACCCAAGGGGGAAACACCATATATTTT. Its protein product is CASSTQGGNTIYF.

The rearrangement links TRBV29-1 to TRBJ2-2; D perhaps matches TRBD2 (6 bases). Trimming stripped 6 bases from V and 1 base from J, with 18 bases between. Germline CDR1 and CDR2: SQVTM and ANQGSEA. The CDR3 has 16 amino acids. CDR3 DNA sequence: TGCAGCGTACGGTGGGCATGGGGGGTGAACACCGGGGAGCTGTTTTTT. Translated, it gives CSVRWAWGVNTGELFF.

Of note for this clonotype: One junction end does not reproduce the germline sequence, and a read error may be involved. This sequence joins TRBV12-3 or TRBV12-4 and TRBJ2-2; TRBD1 matches at 10 bases. The CDR3 runs to 15 residues. CDR3 bases: TGTGCCGGCAGTCCCCGACAGGGGGCGACCGGGGAGCTGTTTTTT. It specifies CAGSPRQGATGELFF.

This clonotype has more than one count but fewer than ten. V and J are TRBV24-1 and TRBJ2-1; D not certain. Trimming took off 5 bases at V and 10 bases at J, with 11 bases between the two ends. This CDR3 is built from 12 residues. Germline loops: CDR1 KGHDR, CDR2 SFDVKD. The CDR3 region is CATSVALGEQFF. The CDR3 DNA reads TGTGCCACCAGTGTCGCCCTAGGGGAGCAGTTCTTC.

The chain employs TRBV4-2 and TRBJ1-5; D perhaps matches TRBD1 (6 bases). The CDR3 loop spans 15 amino acids. Per the germline V gene, CDR1 is LGHNA and CDR2 is YNFKEQ. Trimming pared 4 bases from V and 5 bases from J, leaving 15 bases between. In DNA form, the CDR3 reads TGTGCCAGCAGCCCTCGCGACGCAGGGGATCAGCCCCAGCATTTT. It translates to CASSPRDAGDQPQHF.

In this sample, this clonotype turned up a few times. V and J are TRBV9 and TRBJ2-1; 13 bases align to TRBD2. V trimming: 3 bases; J trimming: 8 bases; junction bases outside the gene matches: 17. The CDR3 is made up of 19 amino acids. Germline values: CDR1 SGDLS, CDR2 YYNGEE. The CDR3 is CASSEAPGTSGTPGHEQFF. In DNA, the CDR3 is TGTGCCAGCAGCGAGGCCCCCGGGACTAGCGGGACCCCGGGGCATGAGCAGTTCTTC.

This clonotype was found a few times. This chain joins TRBV30 and TRBJ2-1, with 10 bases lining up with TRBD2. The germline V gene has CDR1 GTSNPN and CDR2 SVGIG (reference sequence). V dropped 1 base and J dropped 6; count of bases not matched to a gene: 12. CDR3 length: 17 residues. CDR3 sequence: CAWSGLAGDFRGNEQFF. Here the CDR3 DNA reads TGTGCCTGGAGTGGGCTAGCGGGAGATTTTCGAGGCAATGAGCAGTTCTTC.

In its sample, this clonotype was seen a few times. The rearrangement uses TRBV29-1 and TRBJ1-1; 7 bases are a match to TRBD1. The CDR3 sequence is 13 residues long. Losses at the gene ends were 4 bases for V and 5 bases for J; bases not matched to a gene: 7. The germline V gene encodes CDR1 SQVTM and CDR2 ANQGSEA. The CDR3 loop reads CSVGSGGKTEAFF. The CDR3 DNA reads TGCAGCGTTGGTTCAGGGGGGAAGACTGAAGCTTTCTTT.

The chain combines TRBV12-3 or TRBV12-4 with TRBJ2-2; D unresolved. V lost 6 bases and J 6 bases, leaving 11 bases between the germline ends. The CDR3 runs to 13 residues. CDR3 coding DNA: TGTGCCAGCAGGAACCTGGGGTCCGGGGAGCTGTTTTTT. Its translation: CASRNLGSGELFF.